This TCR beta chain stems from a study of T cell changes during pregnancy in multiple sclerosis. The assay was immunoSEQ multiplex PCR, and TCRdb's table has in-frame clones only and misses some. Found here are 65,000 to 90,000 clones, roughly nine tenths of them singletons; the top ten hold around 3.4%. The CDR3 covers 14 residues. The junction had 3 bases not matched to a gene; V was cut back by 5 bases and J by 7 bases. Germline lookup yields CDR1 SNHLY and CDR2 FYNNEI. The sequence was obtained from a female donor in good health, serving as a control in a pregnancy study. Some clones in this sample may be carry-over from other donors' samples. The rearrangement uses TRBV2 and TRBJ1-4; TRBD1 matches at 11 bases. The starting material was PBMCs, obtained in the first trimester of pregnancy. The CDR3 spells CASSLDRGPEKLFF. The DNA for the CDR3 is TGTGCCAGCAGTTTGGACAGGGGGCCTGAAAAACTGTTTTTT.